A selection of T cell receptor beta chains follows, all from one sample in a study of blood T cell repertoires in COVID-19. Clones were sequenced by immunoSEQ multiplex PCR, and TCRdb holds only the in-frame ones, with some missing. The table shows more than 95,000 clones, with 90% to 95% occurring only once. The source material was peripheral blood. The origin of the receptors is a human donor in a cohort sampled during active COVID-19. Both conserved end residues are part of each CDR3. A row's size may be missing; if present it is once, few, many or a size class.

j_gene: TRBJ2-5
abundance: NA
v_gene: TRBV12-5
CDR3aa: CASGLGTSGSAQETQYF

j_gene: TRBJ2-5
abundance: NA
v_gene: TRBV18
CDR3aa: CASSPSATVETQYF

j_gene: TRBJ1-3
abundance: NA
v_gene: TRBV4-2
CDR3aa: CASSQDAQGIRNTIYF

j_gene: TRBJ2-6
abundance: NA
v_gene: TRBV9
CDR3aa: CASSARTDLSGANVLTF

j_gene: TRBJ1-1
abundance: once
v_gene: TRBV5-1
CDR3aa: CASSYGTEAFF

j_gene: TRBJ1-1
abundance: few
v_gene: TRBV7-9
CDR3aa: CASSFIGIQAAFF

j_gene: TRBJ2-7
abundance: NA
v_gene: TRBV7-2
CDR3aa: CASSPRSGLLSYEQYF

j_gene: TRBJ2-3
abundance: NA
v_gene: TRBV3-1/TRBV3-2
CDR3aa: CASSQLSSVTQYF

j_gene: TRBJ1-5
abundance: once
v_gene: TRBV7-9
CDR3aa: CASSWDSSNQPQHF

j_gene: TRBJ2-1
abundance: NA
v_gene: TRBV7-2
CDR3aa: CASSPTGYYNEQFF

j_gene: TRBJ2-3
abundance: NA
v_gene: TRBV3-1/TRBV3-2
CDR3aa: CASSQSPFPDTQYF

j_gene: TRBJ1-5
abundance: NA
v_gene: TRBV5-1
CDR3aa: CASSLVRDRALFYNQPQHF

j_gene: TRBJ2-7
abundance: NA
v_gene: TRBV27
CDR3aa: CASSSLTGSYEQYF

j_gene: TRBJ2-5
abundance: NA
v_gene: TRBV9
CDR3aa: CASSVGLNPQETQYF

j_gene: TRBJ2-1
abundance: NA
v_gene: TRBV7-9
CDR3aa: CASGLAGGYNEQFF

j_gene: TRBJ1-6
abundance: few
v_gene: TRBV10-3
CDR3aa: CAISSTGESSPLHF